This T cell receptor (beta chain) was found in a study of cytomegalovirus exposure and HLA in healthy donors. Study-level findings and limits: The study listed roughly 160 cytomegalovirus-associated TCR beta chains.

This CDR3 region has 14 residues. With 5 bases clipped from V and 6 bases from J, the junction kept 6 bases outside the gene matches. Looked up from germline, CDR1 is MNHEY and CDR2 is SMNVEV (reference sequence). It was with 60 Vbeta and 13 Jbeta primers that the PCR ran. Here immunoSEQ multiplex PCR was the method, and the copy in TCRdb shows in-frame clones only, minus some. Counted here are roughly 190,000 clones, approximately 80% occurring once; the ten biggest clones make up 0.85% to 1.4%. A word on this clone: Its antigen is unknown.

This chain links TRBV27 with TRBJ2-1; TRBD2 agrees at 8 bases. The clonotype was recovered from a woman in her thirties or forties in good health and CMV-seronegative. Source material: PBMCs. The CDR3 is CASSPVAGTNEQFF. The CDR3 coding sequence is TGTGCCAGCAGTCCCGTAGCGGGAACCAATGAGCAGTTCTTC.